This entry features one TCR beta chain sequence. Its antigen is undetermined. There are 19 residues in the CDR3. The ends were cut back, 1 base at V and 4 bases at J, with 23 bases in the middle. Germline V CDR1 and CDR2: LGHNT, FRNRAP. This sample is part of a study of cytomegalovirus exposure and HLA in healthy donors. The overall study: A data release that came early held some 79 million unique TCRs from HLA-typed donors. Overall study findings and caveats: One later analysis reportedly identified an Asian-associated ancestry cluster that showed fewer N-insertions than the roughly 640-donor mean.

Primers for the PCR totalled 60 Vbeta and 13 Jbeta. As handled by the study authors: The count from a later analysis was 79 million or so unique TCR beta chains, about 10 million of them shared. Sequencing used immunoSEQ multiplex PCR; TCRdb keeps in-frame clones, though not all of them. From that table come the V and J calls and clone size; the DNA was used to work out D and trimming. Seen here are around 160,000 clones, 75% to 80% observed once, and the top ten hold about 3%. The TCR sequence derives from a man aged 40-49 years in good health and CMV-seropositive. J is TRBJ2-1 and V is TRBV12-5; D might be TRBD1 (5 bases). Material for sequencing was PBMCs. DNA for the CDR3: TGTGCTAGTGGTTTGGCGTGGGGCTACCTCACAAACATTTACAATGAGCAGTTCTTC. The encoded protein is CASGLAWGYLTNIYNEQFF. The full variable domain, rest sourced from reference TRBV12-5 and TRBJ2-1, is DARVTQTPRHKVTEMGQEVTMRCQPILGHNTVFWYRQTMMQGLELLAYFRNRAPLDDSGMPKDRFSAEMPDATLATLKIQPSEPRDSAVYFCASGLAWGYLTNIYNEQFFGPGTRLTVL.